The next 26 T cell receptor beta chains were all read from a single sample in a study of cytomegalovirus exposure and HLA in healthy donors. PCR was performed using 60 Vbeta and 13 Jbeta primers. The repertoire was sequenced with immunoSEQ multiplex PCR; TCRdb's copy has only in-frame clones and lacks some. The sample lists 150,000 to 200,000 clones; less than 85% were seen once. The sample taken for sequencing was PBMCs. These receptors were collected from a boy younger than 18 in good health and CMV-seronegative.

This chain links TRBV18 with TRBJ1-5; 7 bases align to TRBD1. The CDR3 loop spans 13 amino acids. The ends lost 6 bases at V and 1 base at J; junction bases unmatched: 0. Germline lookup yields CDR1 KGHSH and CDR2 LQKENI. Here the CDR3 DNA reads TGTGCCAGCTCGACAGGGAGCAATCAGCCCCAGCATTTT. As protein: CASSTGSNQPQHF.

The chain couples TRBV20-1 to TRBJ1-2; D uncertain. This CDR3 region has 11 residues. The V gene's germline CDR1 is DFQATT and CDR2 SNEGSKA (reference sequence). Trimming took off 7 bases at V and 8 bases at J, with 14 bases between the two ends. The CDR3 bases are TGCAGTGTCAGGAATTCTCCGGGCTACACCTTC. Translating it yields CSVRNSPGYTF.

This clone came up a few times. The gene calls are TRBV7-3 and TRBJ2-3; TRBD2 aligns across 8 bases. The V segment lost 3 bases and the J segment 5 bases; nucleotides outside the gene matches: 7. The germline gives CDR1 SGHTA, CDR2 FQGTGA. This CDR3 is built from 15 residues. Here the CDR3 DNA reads TGTGCCAGCAGCTTTAGCGGGAAGGTGGGAGATACGCAGTATTTT. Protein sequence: CASSFSGKVGDTQYF.

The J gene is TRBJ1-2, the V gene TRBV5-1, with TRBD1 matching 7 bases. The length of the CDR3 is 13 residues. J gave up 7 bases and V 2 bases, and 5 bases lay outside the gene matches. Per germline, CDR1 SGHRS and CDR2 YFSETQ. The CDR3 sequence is CASSLSGGSGYTF. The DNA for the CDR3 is TGCGCCAGCAGCTTATCAGGGGGAAGTGGCTACACCTTC.

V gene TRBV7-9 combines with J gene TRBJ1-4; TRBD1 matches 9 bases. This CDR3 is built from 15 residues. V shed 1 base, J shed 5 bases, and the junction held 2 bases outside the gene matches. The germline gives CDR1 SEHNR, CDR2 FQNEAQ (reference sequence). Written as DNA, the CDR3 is TGTGCCAGCAGCTTAGTAGGACAGGGGAATGAAAAACTGTTTTTT. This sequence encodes CASSLVGQGNEKLFF.

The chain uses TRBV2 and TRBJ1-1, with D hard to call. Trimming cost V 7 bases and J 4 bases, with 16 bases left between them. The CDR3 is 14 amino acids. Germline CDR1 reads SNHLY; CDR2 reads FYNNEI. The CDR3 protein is CASNQDPSGTEAFF. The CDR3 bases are TGTGCCAGCAATCAAGACCCCAGCGGCACTGAAGCTTTCTTT.

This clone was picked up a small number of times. Written as DNA, the CDR3 is TGCGCCAGCAGCCAAGGGGAGGCGGGGCTGAGCGGGGGCCGCAATGAGCAGTTCTTC. Residues: CASSQGEAGLSGGRNEQFF. This chain links TRBV4-1 with TRBJ2-1; 8 bases line up with TRBD2. The trim removed 1 base at V and 6 bases at J, leaving 17 bases unmatched. In germline, CDR1 is MGHRA, CDR2 YSYEKL. The CDR3 consists of 19 residues.

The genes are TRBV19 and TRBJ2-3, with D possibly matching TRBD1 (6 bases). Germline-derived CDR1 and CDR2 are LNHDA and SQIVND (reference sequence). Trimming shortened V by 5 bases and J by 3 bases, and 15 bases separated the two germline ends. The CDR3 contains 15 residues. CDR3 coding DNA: TGTGCCAGTAGTGTGTGGACAGATTGGACAGATACGCAGTATTTT. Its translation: CASSVWTDWTDTQYF.

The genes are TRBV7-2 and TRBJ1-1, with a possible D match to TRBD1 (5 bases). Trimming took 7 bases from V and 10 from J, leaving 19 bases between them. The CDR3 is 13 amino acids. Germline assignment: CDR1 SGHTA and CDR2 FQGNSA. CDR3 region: CASTQRQGSGAFF. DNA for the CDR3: TGTGCCAGCACCCAAAGGCAGGGTTCAGGAGCTTTCTTT.

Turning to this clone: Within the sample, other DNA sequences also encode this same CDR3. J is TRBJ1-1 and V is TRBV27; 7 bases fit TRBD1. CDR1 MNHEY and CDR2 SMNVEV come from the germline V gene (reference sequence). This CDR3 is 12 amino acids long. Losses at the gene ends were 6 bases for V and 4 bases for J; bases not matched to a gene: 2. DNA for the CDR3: TGTGCCAGCAGCCAGGGGGGCACTGAAGCTTTCTTT. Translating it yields CASSQGGTEAFF.

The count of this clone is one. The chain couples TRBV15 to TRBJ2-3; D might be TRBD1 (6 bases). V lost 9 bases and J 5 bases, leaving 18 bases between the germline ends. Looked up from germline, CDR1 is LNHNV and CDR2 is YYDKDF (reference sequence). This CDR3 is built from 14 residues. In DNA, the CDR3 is TGTGCCACTAACAGGGATTCAACTCTAGATACGCAGTATTTT. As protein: CATNRDSTLDTQYF.

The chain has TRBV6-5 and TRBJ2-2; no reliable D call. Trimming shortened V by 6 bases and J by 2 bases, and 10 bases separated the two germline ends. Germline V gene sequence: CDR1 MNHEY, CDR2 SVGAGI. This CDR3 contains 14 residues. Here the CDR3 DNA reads TGTGCCAGCAGGTCGAACAGAAACACCGGGGAGCTGTTTTTT. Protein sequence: CASRSNRNTGELFF.

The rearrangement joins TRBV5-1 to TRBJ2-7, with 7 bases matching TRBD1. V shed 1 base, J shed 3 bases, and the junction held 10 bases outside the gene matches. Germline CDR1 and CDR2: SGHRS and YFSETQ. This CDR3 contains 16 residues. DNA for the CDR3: TGCGCCAGCAGCTTGTTAGGGGGCGGAGTAAACTACGAGCAGTACTTC. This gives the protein CASSLLGGGVNYEQYF.

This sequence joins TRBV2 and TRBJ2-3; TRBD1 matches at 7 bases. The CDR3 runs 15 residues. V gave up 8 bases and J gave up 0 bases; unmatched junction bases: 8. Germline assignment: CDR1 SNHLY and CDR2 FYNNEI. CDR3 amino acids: CASGATTGSTDTQYF. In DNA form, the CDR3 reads TGTGCCAGCGGAGCAACGACAGGGAGCACAGATACGCAGTATTTT.

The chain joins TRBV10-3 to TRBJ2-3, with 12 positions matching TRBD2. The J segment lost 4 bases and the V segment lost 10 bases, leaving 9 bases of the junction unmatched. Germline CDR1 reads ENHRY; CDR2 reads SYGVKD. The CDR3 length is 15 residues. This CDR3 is CATRTSGVTADTQYF. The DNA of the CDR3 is TGTGCCACGCGGACTAGCGGGGTAACGGCAGATACGCAGTATTTT.

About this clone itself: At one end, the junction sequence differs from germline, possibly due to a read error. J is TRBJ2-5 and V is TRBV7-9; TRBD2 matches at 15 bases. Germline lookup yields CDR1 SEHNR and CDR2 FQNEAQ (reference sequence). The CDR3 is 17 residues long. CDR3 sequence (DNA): TGTTCCAGCAGCTCCACTGGACTAGCGGGGGGGCAAGAGACCCAGTACTTC. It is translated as CSSSSTGLAGGQETQYF.

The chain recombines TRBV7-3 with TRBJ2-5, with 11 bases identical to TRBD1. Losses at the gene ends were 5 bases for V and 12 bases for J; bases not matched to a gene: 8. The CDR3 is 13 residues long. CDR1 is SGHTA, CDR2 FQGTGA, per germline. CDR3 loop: CASSPGTGGPEYF. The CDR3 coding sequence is TGTGCCAGCAGCCCGGGGACAGGGGGTCCCGAGTACTTC. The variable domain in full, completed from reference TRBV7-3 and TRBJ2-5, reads GAGVSQTPSNKVTEKGKYVELRCDPISGHTALYWYRQSLGQGPEFLIYFQGTGAADDSGLPNDRFFAVRPEGSVSTLKIQRTERGDSAVYLCASSPGTGGPEYFGPGTRLLVL.

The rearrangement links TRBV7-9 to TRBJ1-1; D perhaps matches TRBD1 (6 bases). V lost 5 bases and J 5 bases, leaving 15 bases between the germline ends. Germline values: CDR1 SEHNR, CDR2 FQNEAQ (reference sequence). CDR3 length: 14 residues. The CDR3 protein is CASSPGQGPTEAFF. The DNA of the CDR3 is TGTGCCAGCAGCCCCGGGCAGGGGCCGACTGAAGCTTTCTTT.

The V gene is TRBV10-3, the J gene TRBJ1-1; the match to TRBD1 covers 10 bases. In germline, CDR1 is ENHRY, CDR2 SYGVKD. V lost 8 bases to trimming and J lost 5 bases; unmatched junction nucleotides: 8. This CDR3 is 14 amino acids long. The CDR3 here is CAIARQGAYTEAFF. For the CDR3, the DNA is TGTGCCATCGCAAGACAGGGGGCTTATACTGAAGCTTTCTTT.

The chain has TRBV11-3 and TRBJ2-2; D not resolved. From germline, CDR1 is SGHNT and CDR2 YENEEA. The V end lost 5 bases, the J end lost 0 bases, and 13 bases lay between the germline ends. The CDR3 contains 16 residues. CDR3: CASSPGDITNTGELFF. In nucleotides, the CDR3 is TGTGCCAGCAGCCCCGGCGACATCACGAACACCGGGGAGCTGTTTTTT.

The DNA of the CDR3 is TGTGCCAGCAGCTTGTTCAGGGGAAATCAGCCCCAGCATTTT. It translates to CASSLFRGNQPQHF. The rearrangement links TRBV5-6 to TRBJ1-5; TRBD1 might be the D (6 bases). Germline-derived CDR1 and CDR2 are SGHDT and YYEEEE. Trimming took 1 base from V and 4 from J, leaving 9 bases between them. CDR3 size: 14 residues.

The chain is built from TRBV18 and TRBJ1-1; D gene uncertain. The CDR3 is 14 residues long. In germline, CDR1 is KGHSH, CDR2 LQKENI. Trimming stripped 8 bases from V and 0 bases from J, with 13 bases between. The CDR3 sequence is CASRREGMNTEAFF. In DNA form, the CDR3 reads TGTGCCAGCCGGAGGGAGGGCATGAACACTGAAGCTTTCTTT.

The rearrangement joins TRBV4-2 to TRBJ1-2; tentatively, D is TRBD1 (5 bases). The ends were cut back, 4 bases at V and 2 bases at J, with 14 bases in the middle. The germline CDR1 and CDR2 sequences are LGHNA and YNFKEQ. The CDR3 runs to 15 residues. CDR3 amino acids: CASSPWRNRNYGYTF. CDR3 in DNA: TGTGCCAGCAGCCCATGGCGTAACAGGAACTATGGCTACACCTTC.

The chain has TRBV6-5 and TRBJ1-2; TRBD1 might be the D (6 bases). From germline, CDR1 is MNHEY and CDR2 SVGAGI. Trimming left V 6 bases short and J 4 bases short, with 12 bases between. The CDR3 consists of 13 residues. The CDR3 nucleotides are TGTGCCAGCAGCCGAGACAGGCTCTATGGCTACACCTTC. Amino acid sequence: CASSRDRLYGYTF.

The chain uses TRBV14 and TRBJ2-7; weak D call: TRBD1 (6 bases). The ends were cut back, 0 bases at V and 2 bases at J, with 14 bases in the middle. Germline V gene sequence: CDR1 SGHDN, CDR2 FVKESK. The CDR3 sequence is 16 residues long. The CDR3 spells CASSQDTHREPYEQYF. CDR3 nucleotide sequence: TGTGCCAGCAGCCAAGATACCCACAGGGAACCCTACGAGCAGTACTTC.

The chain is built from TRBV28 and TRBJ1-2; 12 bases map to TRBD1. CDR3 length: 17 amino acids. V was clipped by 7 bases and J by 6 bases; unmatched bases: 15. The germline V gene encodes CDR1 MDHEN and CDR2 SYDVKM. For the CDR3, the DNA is TGTGCCAGCATCCAGATCAGGGACAGGGGGCGAGAAGATGGCTACACCTTC. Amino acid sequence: CASIQIRDRGREDGYTF.